The 30 T cell receptor beta chains given below trace back to one sample, sequenced in a study of CD8 T cells in Susac syndrome (dated by TCRdb to between 2018 and 2021). The library was obtained by the immunoSEQ multiplex PCR assay. RNA was extracted using the RNeasy kit, and roughly 0.5 to 1 microgram was reverse transcribed with random hexamers. TCRdb reanalyzed the raw reads on its own, using fastp at Q25 for trimming and MiXCR for clone calling, and kept in-frame beta chains. Every entry covers one CDR3 protein and lists the most common genes and DNA from its rows. The sample table records hundreds of thousands of distinct CDR3 sequences; just over 90% of these occur just once. The top ten clones comprise around 0.07% of the sample. The sample comprised CD4+ T cells from PBMCs. The receptors shown here come from a human donor with multiple sclerosis.

This chain joins TRBV7-9 and TRBJ1-2; D remains unclear. Trimming shortened V by 5 bases and J by 2 bases, and 6 bases separated the two germline ends. The CDR3 is 12 amino acids. Germline V gene data show CDR1 as SEHNR and CDR2 as FQNEAQ (reference sequence). CDR3 in amino acids: CASSQLNYGYTF. In nucleotides, the CDR3 is TGTGCCAGCAGCCAACTCAACTATGGCTACACCTTC.

V and J are TRBV24-1 and TRBJ2-1; D possibly corresponds to TRBD1 (5 bases). The V and J ends lost 0 bases and 6 bases respectively, with 17 bases between them. CDR3 length: 17 residues. CDR1 is KGHDR and CDR2 is SFDVKD in the germline V gene. CDR3 region: CATSDLTPAGYRNEQFF. The CDR3 DNA reads as TGTGCCACCAGTGATTTGACGCCGGCAGGGTACCGCAATGAGCAGTTCTTC.

The V call is TRBV5-4, the J call TRBJ2-4, with D maybe TRBD2 (6 bases). Looked up from germline, CDR1 is SGHNT and CDR2 is YYREEE (reference sequence). The CDR3 totals 12 residues. Trimming removed 4 bases from V and 8 bases from J, with 10 bases in between. The CDR3 spells CASSPWGDIQYF. CDR3 in DNA: TGTGCCAGCAGCCCCTGGGGGGACATTCAGTACTTC.

Written as DNA, the CDR3 is TGTGCCAGCTCACCTACAGATTCGAACACCGGGGAGCTGTTTTTT. Translating it yields CASSPTDSNTGELFF. The V gene is TRBV18, the J gene TRBJ2-2, with no clear D. Germline values: CDR1 KGHSH, CDR2 LQKENI. Trimming removed 3 bases at V and 0 bases at J, with 8 bases between. The CDR3 sequence is 15 residues long.

The rearrangement uses TRBV3-1 and TRBJ1-1; D gene uncertain. V dropped 0 bases and J dropped 5 bases, with 10 bases sitting between them. The CDR3 runs to 14 residues. The germline CDR1 and CDR2 sequences are LGHDT and YNNKEL (reference sequence). The CDR3 DNA follows: TGTGCCAGCAGCCAAGAGGGAAGGGTAACTGAAGCTTTCTTT. Its translation: CASSQEGRVTEAFF.

This sequence joins TRBV15 and TRBJ1-2; 7 positions agree with TRBD1. After removal of 0 bases from V and 3 bases from J, the junction contained 4 bases not matched to a gene. The germline V gene has CDR1 LNHNV and CDR2 YYDKDF (reference sequence). CDR3 length equals 15 residues. The CDR3 sequence: CATSRDEGADYGYTF. CDR3 nucleotides: TGTGCCACCAGCAGAGACGAGGGGGCGGACTATGGCTACACCTTC.

J is TRBJ1-2 and V is TRBV5-1; no definite D call. This CDR3 region has 13 residues. V was clipped by 4 bases and J by 4 bases, with 11 bases between them. Germline assignment: CDR1 SGHRS and CDR2 YFSETQ. The CDR3 DNA is TGCGCCAGCAGCCCGGCCGGGTCCTATGGCTACACCTTC. This sequence encodes CASSPAGSYGYTF.

The CDR3 reads CASSSDSGVVMNTEAFF. CDR3 sequence (DNA): TGTGCCAGCAGTTCAGACTCCGGTGTGGTCATGAACACTGAAGCTTTCTTT. The chain has TRBV12-3 or TRBV12-4 and TRBJ1-1; D is unclear. The CDR3 spans 17 residues. V lost 4 bases and J lost 0, with 18 bases in between.

The sample holds one count of this clonotype. The genes are TRBV12-3 or TRBV12-4 and TRBJ1-3, with D unresolved. V lost 5 bases, J lost 6 bases, and 8 bases lay in between. CDR3 length equals 12 residues. The CDR3 sequence is CASSPSENTIYF. CDR3 coding DNA: TGTGCCAGCAGTCCATCGGAAAACACCATATATTTT.

The chain is built from TRBV24-1 and TRBJ1-2; 7 bases are shared with TRBD1. CDR1 and CDR2 from the germline V gene are KGHDR and SFDVKD. V lost 4 bases to trimming and J lost 2 bases; unmatched junction nucleotides: 6. The CDR3 totals 15 residues. As DNA, the CDR3 is TGTGCCACCAGTGAAACCGGGACAGCCAACTATGGCTACACCTTC. This translates into CATSETGTANYGYTF.

The rearrangement joins TRBV18 to TRBJ1-6; D gene unclear. Germline V gene sequence: CDR1 KGHSH, CDR2 LQKENI. Between the trimmed V and J ends, which lost 3 bases and 0 bases, there was a span of 9 bases. This CDR3 region has 16 residues. The CDR3 here is CASSPPWASYNSPLHF. CDR3 nucleotides: TGTGCCAGCTCACCGCCTTGGGCCTCCTATAATTCACCCCTCCACTTT.

The CDR3 sequence: CASSQLYNEQFF. As DNA, the CDR3 is TGTGCCAGCAGCCAGCTTTACAATGAGCAGTTCTTC. The gene calls are TRBV7-9 and TRBJ2-1; D uncertain. The V end lost 5 bases, the J end lost 4 bases, and 6 bases lay between the germline ends. The CDR3 has 12 residues. From germline, CDR1 is SEHNR and CDR2 FQNEAQ (reference sequence). The full variable domain, with the rest looked up from reference TRBV7-9 and TRBJ2-1, is DTGVSQNPRHKITKRGQNVTFRCDPISEHNRLYWYRQTLGQGPEFLTYFQNEAQLEKSRLLSDRFSAERPKGSFSTLEIQRTEQGDSAMYLCASSQLYNEQFFGPGTRLTVL.

V usage is TRBV5-6 and J usage is TRBJ2-7, with D possibly called TRBD1 or TRBD2 (5 bases each). Germline V lookup: CDR1 SGHDT, CDR2 YYEEEE. This CDR3 has 13 residues. Trimming left V 2 bases short and J 7 bases short, with 13 bases between. CDR3: CASSFSGLGEQYV. CDR3 in DNA: TGTGCCAGCAGCTTTTCGGGGCTGGGTGAGCAGTACGTC.

In its sample, this clonotype was seen once. This chain joins TRBV20-1 and TRBJ2-5, with 13 bases aligning to TRBD2. Germline assignment: CDR1 DFQATT and CDR2 SNEGSKA (reference sequence). Unmatched junction bases numbered 10, after V lost 4 bases and J lost 5 bases. This CDR3 has 16 amino acids. The CDR3 nucleotides are TGCAGTGCTACCGGACTAGCGGGGGCCCGGGATGAGACCCAGTACTTC. The encoded protein is CSATGLAGARDETQYF.

This chain connects TRBV14 to TRBJ1-6; no clear D gene. Germline V gene sequence: CDR1 SGHDN, CDR2 FVKESK. Deletions cut 0 bases from V and 7 bases from J, with 4 bases between. The CDR3 contains 13 residues. The CDR3 bases are TGTGCCAGCAGCCAAGAGCGCAATTCACCCCTCCACTTT. Translated, it gives CASSQERNSPLHF. Using reference TRBV14 and TRBJ1-6 for the parts outside the CDR3, the full variable domain is EAGVTQFPSHSVIEKGQTVTLRCDPISGHDNLYWYRRVMGKEIKFLLHFVKESKQDESGMPNNRFLAERTGGTYSTLKVQPAELEDSGVYFCASSQERNSPLHFGNGTRLTVT.

V usage is TRBV29-1 and J usage is TRBJ1-5, with D maybe TRBD1 (6 bases). The CDR3 is made up of 13 amino acids. V lost 5 bases and J 2 bases, leaving 10 bases between the germline ends. Germline loops: CDR1 SQVTM, CDR2 ANQGSEA. CDR3 in amino acids: CSVTGQRNQPQHF. The CDR3 DNA follows: TGCAGCGTTACCGGACAGCGCAATCAGCCCCAGCATTTT.

The gene calls are TRBV6-1 and TRBJ2-1, with 9 bases that match TRBD2. This CDR3 has 16 amino acids. The V and J ends lost 10 bases and 6 bases, in that order; junction bases with no gene match: 16. The germline gives CDR1 MNHNS, CDR2 SASEGT. The CDR3 DNA follows: TGTGCCACCCGACTTCTTAGCGGGAGTGGGGGCAATGAGCAGTTCTTC. Amino acid sequence: CATRLLSGSGGNEQFF.

The CDR3 sequence: CASSYESGAATDTQYF. The CDR3 coding sequence is TGTGCCAGCAGTTACGAATCAGGTGCTGCTACGGATACGCAGTATTTT. The V gene is TRBV6-2 or TRBV6-3, the J gene TRBJ2-3, with D unclear. The CDR3 is 16 residues long. V gave up 2 bases and J gave up 6 bases, with 18 bases separating them. The germline gives CDR1 MNHEY, CDR2 SVGEGT.

This chain links TRBV5-4 with TRBJ2-7; TRBD1 matches 9 bases. The CDR3 runs to 14 residues. The trim removed 4 bases at V and 3 bases at J, leaving 5 bases unmatched. Germline CDR1 is SGHNT and CDR2 is YYREEE (reference sequence). This chain's CDR3 is CASSRGQGNYEQYF. Written as DNA, the CDR3 is TGTGCCAGCAGCAGGGGACAGGGAAACTACGAGCAGTACTTC.

In its sample, this clonotype was seen a few times. J is TRBJ2-5 and V is TRBV12-3 or TRBV12-4; D not certain. V was cut by 5 bases and J by 2 bases, with 9 bases left in between. This CDR3 spans 13 amino acids. The CDR3 region is CASSVRVQETQYF. CDR3 nucleotides: TGTGCCAGCAGTGTTCGGGTTCAAGAGACCCAGTACTTC.

This chain connects TRBV5-1 to TRBJ2-7, with D perhaps given as TRBD1 or TRBD2 (5 bases each). The CDR3 runs to 15 residues. Germline V gene lookup returns CDR1 SGHRS and CDR2 YFSETQ. V shed 0 bases and J shed 7 bases, with 17 bases lying between them. DNA of the CDR3: TGCGCCAGCAGCTTGGGTCCCGGGGCGCAGCGGGAGCAGTACTTC. It encodes CASSLGPGAQREQYF. The variable domain in full, completed from reference TRBV5-1 and TRBJ2-7, reads KAGVTQTPRYLIKTRGQQVTLSCSPISGHRSVSWYQQTPGQGLQFLFEYFSETQRNKGNFPGRFSGRQFSNSRSEMNVSTLELGDSALYLCASSLGPGAQREQYFGPGTRLTVT.

The chain joins TRBV5-6 to TRBJ2-3; 9 bases line up with TRBD2. Germline V gives CDR1 SGHDT, CDR2 YYEEEE. The CDR3 totals 16 residues. With V trimmed by 4 bases and J by 5 bases, 11 bases remained unmatched. Here the CDR3 reads CASSPSSGRAGDTQYF. Here the CDR3 DNA reads TGTGCCAGCAGCCCAAGTAGCGGGAGAGCGGGAGATACGCAGTATTTT.

As regards this clonotype: One end of the junction is discordant with germline, which a read error may explain. The chain's CDR3 is CASLQEQGF. DNA of the CDR3: TGCGCCAGCCTCCAGGAACAGGGCTTC. The V call is TRBV23-1, the J call TRBJ1-2; the D gene is possibly TRBD1 (6 bases). TRBV23-1 counts as an open reading frame of uncertain function. The CDR3 covers 9 residues.

The chain couples TRBV5-1 to TRBJ2-7, with TRBD1 as a possible D gene (6 bases). Trimming removed 3 bases at V and 0 bases at J, with 13 bases between. The germline V gene encodes CDR1 SGHRS and CDR2 YFSETQ. This CDR3 has 15 amino acids. Written as DNA, the CDR3 is TGCGCCAGCAGCTCCGGGACATTGAGCTCCTACGAGCAGTACTTC. Its translation: CASSSGTLSSYEQYF.

The chain links TRBV18 to TRBJ1-2; a possible D gene is TRBD1 (5 bases). Germline-derived CDR1 and CDR2 are KGHSH and LQKENI. CDR3 length: 15 residues. V gave up 2 bases and J gave up 4 bases, with 14 bases separating them. This CDR3 is CASSPVGTDVYGYTF. In DNA form, the CDR3 reads TGTGCCAGCTCACCAGTTGGGACGGATGTCTATGGCTACACCTTC.

The chain links TRBV4-1 to TRBJ2-3, with TRBD1 identical over 7 bases. The junction had 14 bases not matched to a gene; V was cut back by 3 bases and J by 5 bases. The germline V gene has CDR1 MGHRA and CDR2 YSYEKL. The CDR3 has 17 amino acids. The CDR3 DNA is TGCGCCAGCAGCCAGGGGCCCGGGACAGATCGGGAAGATACGCAGTATTTT. This encodes CASSQGPGTDREDTQYF.

This clonotype occurred once. The chain carries TRBV20-1 and TRBJ1-6; D is possibly TRBD1 (5 bases). V was shortened by 1 base and J by 8 bases, with 9 bases between the two germline ends. Looked up from germline, CDR1 is DFQATT and CDR2 is SNEGSKA (reference sequence). This CDR3 has 13 amino acids. The CDR3 here is CSARGQGYSPLHF. Here the CDR3 DNA reads TGCAGTGCTAGAGGGCAGGGCTATTCACCCCTCCACTTT.

Notes on this clonotype: The junction departs from germline at one end; a sequencing error may be responsible. The V gene is TRBV7-3, the J gene TRBJ2-4; TRBD1 aligns across 8 bases. The CDR3 runs to 13 residues. Germline CDR1 SGHTA, CDR2 FQGTGA. The CDR3 protein is CASSPTLGQGLHF. DNA of the CDR3: TGTGCCAGCAGCCCGACCCTTGGACAGGGCCTTCACTTC.

V gene TRBV25-1 combines with J gene TRBJ2-3; a weak D match, TRBD2 (5 bases). Germline CDR1 and CDR2: MGHDK and SYGVNS. This CDR3 is 14 amino acids long. Trimming removed 4 bases at V and 3 bases at J, with 11 bases between. The CDR3 DNA reads TGTGCCAGCAGTGGGCTAGCAGTTACAGATACGCAGTATTTT. Amino acids: CASSGLAVTDTQYF.

The V gene is TRBV18, the J gene TRBJ2-6; 7 nucleotides match TRBD1. In germline, CDR1 is KGHSH, CDR2 LQKENI. J gave up 1 base and V 4 bases, and 4 bases lay outside the gene matches. CDR3 size: 16 residues. CDR3 sequence (DNA): TGTGCCAGCTCACTACAACAGGGGTCTGGGGCCAACGTCCTGACTTTC. Translating it yields CASSLQQGSGANVLTF. The full variable domain, rest sourced from reference TRBV18 and TRBJ2-6, is NAGVMQNPRHLVRRRGQEARLRCSPMKGHSHVYWYRQLPEEGLKFMVYLQKENIIDESGMPKERFSAEFPKEGPSILRIQQVVRGDSAAYFCASSLQQGSGANVLTFGAGSRLTVL.